This TCR beta chain emerged from a study of identical twins. V shed 2 bases and J 11 bases; nucleotides not matched to a gene: 9. Germline loops: CDR1 MNHEY, CDR2 SVGAGI. The CDR3 loop spans 16 amino acids. With template switching, a universal primer site was added, and the cDNA carried unique molecular identifiers. TCRdb redid the calling of the 5' RACE reads with MiXCR, one entry per CDR3 protein. Of around 1.7 million distinct CDR3 sequences detected, around a third appear once; the ten largest clones hold about 0.25%. Whole-study results and caveats: Insertions ran lower in abundant cord blood beta clonotypes, though not in memory repertoires. Researchers reported excess low generation probability among twin-shared out-of-frame alpha sequences. For monozygotic twins, models underestimated out-of-frame TCR alpha sharing.

Comments on this clonotype: Its cognate antigen is unknown.

The chain joins TRBV6-5 to TRBJ2-5, with TRBD2 matching over 15 bases. The source material was cord blood. This clonotype was obtained from a newborn girl in good health. CDR3 residues: CASSYPGLAGGNEQYF. The CDR3 DNA reads TGTGCCAGCAGTTACCCGGGACTAGCGGGAGGCAATGAGCAGTACTTC.